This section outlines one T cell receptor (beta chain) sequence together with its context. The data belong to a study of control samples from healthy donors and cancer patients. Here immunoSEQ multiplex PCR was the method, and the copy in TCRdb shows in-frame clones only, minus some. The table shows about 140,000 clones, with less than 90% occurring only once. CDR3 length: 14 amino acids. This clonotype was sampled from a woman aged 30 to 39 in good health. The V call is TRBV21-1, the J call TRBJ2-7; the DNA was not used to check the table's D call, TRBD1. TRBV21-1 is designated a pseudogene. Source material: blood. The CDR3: CASSKGDTNYEQYF. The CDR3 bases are TGTGCCAGCAGCAAAGGGGACACTAACTACGAGCAGTACTTC.